This T cell receptor (beta chain) stems from a study of CD8 T cells in Susac syndrome. Points from the study as a whole: The study acknowledged a relatively small number of individuals in its TCR sequencing and HLA analysis.

Of note for this clonotype: Its cognate antigen is unknown.

Random hexamers primed reverse transcription of 0.5 to 1 ug RNA. The CDR3 of TCR beta was amplified by immunoSEQ multiplex PCR across 54 Vbeta and 13 Jbeta. TCRdb used MiXCR to reprocess the immunoSEQ multiplex PCR reads, holding one entry per CDR3 protein. This sample carries some 200,000 distinct CDR3 sequences, roughly 92% of them seen once, and the ten largest clones take approximately 0.13%. Stable or active relapsing-remitting multiple sclerosis, untreated and meeting revised McDonald criteria, defined the controls. J was trimmed by 1 base and V by 4 bases; bases with no gene match: 5. Germline V gene sequence: CDR1 SEHNR, CDR2 FQNEAQ (reference sequence). CDR3 length equals 16 residues.

The source of this sequence is a human donor with multiple sclerosis. Sequences were obtained from CD8+ T cells from PBMCs. This chain joins TRBV7-9 and TRBJ2-2, with 8 bases fitting TRBD2. The chain's CDR3 is CASSSSAGENTGELFF. The CDR3 DNA follows: TGTGCCAGCAGCTCCTCAGCGGGGGAGAACACCGGGGAGCTGTTTTTT.